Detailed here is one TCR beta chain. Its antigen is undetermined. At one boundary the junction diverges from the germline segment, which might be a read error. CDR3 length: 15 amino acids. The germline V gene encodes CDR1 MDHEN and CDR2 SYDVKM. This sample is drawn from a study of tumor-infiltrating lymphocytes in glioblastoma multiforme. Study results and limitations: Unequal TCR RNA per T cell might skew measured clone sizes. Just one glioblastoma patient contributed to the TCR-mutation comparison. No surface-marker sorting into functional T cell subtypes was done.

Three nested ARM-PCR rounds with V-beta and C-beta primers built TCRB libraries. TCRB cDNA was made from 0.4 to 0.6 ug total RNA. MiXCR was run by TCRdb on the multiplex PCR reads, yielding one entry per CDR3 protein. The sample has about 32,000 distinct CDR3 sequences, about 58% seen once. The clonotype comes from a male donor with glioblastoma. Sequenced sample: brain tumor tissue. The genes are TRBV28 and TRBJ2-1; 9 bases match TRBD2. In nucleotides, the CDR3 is TGCGCCGGCAGTTTAGCGGGAGCAAGCCGGCGGGAGCAGTTCTTC. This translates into CAGSLAGASRREQFF. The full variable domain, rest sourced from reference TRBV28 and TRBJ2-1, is DVKVTQSSRYLVKRTGEKVFLECVQDMDHENMFWYRQDPGLGLRLIYFSYDVKMKEKGDIPEGYSVSREKKERFSLILESASTNQTSMYLCAGSLAGASRREQFFGPGTRLTVL.